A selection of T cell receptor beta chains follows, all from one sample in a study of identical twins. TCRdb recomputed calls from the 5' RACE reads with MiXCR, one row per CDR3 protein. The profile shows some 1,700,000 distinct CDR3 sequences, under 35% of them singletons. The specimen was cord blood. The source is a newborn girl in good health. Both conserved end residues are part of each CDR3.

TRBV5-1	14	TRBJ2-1	CASSLAGPNNEQFF
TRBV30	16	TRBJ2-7	CAWSVQSEWLSYEQYF
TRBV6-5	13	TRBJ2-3	CASSYGPLDTQYF
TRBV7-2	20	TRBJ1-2	CASSPNTFLDFRGSNYGYTF
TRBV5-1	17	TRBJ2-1	CASSLVPRTSGYNEQFF
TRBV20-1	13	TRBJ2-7	CSAPGLAAYEQYF
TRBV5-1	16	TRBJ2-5	CASSRHGLAGAREQYF
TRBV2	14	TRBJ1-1	CASSDRGGNTEAFF
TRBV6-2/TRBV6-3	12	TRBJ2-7	CASRRMTYEQYF
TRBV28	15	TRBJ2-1	CASSLAASGSYEQFF
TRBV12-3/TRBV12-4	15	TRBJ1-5	CASSFGRGAGQPQHF
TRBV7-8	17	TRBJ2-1	CASSLPVERAIYNEQFF
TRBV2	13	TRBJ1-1	CASSDREQVEAFF
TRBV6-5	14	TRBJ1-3	CASSAPDSGNTIYF
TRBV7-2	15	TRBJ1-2	CASSLAVTGNYGYTF
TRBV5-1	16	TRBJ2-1	CASSLVAGSGYNEQFF
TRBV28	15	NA	CASSFGNRLSYEQYF
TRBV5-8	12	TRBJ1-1	CASSLDSPEAFF
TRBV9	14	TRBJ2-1	CASSVGLRGTSLFF
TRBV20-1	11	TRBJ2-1	CSARYDNEQFF
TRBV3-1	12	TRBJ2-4	CASSPQRNIQYF
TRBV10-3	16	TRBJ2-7	CAITQITGQGSYEQYF
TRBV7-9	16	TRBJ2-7	CASSLGVGSLPYEQYF
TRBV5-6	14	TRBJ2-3	CASSLRVGTDAQYF
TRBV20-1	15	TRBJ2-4	CSARDGRAAKSIQYF
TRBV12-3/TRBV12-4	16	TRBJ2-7	CASSPQGQGVIYEQYF